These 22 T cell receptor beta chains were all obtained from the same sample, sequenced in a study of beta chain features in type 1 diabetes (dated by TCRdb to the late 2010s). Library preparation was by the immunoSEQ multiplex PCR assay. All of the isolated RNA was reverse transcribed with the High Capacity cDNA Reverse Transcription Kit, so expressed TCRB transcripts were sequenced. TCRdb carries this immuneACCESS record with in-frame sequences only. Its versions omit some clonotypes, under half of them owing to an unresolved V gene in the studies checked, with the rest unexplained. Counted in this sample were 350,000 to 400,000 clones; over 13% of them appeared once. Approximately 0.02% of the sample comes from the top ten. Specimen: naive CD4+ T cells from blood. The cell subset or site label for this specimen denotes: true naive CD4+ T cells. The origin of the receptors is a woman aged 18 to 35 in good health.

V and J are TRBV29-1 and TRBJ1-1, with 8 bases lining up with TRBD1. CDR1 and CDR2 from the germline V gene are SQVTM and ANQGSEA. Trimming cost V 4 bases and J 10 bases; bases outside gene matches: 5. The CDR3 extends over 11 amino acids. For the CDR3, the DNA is TGCAGCGTTGTCCGTACAGGGGGAGCTTTCTTT. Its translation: CSVVRTGGAFF.

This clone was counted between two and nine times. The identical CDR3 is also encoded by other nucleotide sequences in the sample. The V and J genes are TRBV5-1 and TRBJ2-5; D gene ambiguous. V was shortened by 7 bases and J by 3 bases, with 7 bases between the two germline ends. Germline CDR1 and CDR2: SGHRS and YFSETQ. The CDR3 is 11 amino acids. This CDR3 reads CASSREETQYF. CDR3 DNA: TGCGCCAGCTCTCGGGAAGAGACCCAGTACTTC.

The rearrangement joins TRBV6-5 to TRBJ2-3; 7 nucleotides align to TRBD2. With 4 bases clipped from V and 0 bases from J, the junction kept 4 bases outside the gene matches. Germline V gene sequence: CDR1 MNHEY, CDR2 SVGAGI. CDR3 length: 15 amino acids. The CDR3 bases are TGTGCCAGCAGTTCAAAAGCGGGAAGCACAGATACGCAGTATTTT. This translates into CASSSKAGSTDTQYF.

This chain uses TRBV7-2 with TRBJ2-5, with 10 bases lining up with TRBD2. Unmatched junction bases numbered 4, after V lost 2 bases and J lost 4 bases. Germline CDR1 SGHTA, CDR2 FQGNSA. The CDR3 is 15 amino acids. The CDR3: CASSLLAGDGETQYF. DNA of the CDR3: TGTGCCAGCAGCTTACTAGCGGGAGATGGAGAGACCCAGTACTTC.

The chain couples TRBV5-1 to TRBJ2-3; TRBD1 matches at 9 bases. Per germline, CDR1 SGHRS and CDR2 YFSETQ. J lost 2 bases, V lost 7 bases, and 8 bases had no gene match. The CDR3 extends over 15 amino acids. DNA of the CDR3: TGCGCCAGCCTCTACCGGGACAGGGTCACAGATACGCAGTATTTT. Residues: CASLYRDRVTDTQYF.

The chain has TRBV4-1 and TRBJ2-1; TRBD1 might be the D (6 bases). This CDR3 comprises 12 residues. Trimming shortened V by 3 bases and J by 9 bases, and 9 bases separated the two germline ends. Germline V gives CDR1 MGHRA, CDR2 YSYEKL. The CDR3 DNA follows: TGCGCCAGCAGCCAGCAGGGGAGTGAGCAGTTCTTC. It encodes CASSQQGSEQFF.

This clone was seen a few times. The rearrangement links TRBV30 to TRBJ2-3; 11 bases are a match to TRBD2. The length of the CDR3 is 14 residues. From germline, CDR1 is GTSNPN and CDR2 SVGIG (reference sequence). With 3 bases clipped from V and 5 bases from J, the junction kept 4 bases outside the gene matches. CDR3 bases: TGTGCCTGGAGACTAGCGGGAGCTAAAGATACGCAGTATTTT. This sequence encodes CAWRLAGAKDTQYF.

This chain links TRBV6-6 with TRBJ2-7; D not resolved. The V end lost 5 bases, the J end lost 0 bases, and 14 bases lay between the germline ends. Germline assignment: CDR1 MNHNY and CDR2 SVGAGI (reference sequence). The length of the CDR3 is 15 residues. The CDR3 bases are TGTGCCAGCAGTCTACCACAGATAAGCTCCTACGAGCAGTACTTC. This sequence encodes CASSLPQISSYEQYF.

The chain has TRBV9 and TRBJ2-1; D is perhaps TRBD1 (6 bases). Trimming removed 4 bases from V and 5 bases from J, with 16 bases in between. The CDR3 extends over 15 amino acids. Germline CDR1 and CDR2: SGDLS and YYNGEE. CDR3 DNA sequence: TGTGCCAGCAGCACAAGTACAGGGTCTCACAATGAGCAGTTCTTC. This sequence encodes CASSTSTGSHNEQFF.

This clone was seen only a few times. CDR3 residues: CASSPRLAAQETQYF. The CDR3 DNA follows: TGTGCCAGCAGCCCCAGACTAGCAGCCCAGGAGACCCAGTACTTC. The chain combines TRBV9 with TRBJ2-5, with 7 bases aligning to TRBD2. Losses at the gene ends were 4 bases for V and 5 bases for J; bases not matched to a gene: 11. Germline CDR1 and CDR2: SGDLS and YYNGEE. The CDR3 sequence is 15 residues long. The full variable domain, completed using reference TRBV9 and TRBJ2-5, is DSGVTQTPKHLITATGQRVTLRCSPRSGDLSVYWYQQSLDQGLQFLIQYYNGEERAKGNILERFSAQQFPDLHSELNLSSLELGDSALYFCASSPRLAAQETQYFGPGTRLLVL.

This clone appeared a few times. The CDR3 nucleotides are TGTGCCAGCAGCCGTCAGGGTAGGGAGACCCAGTACTTC. This codes for CASSRQGRETQYF. This chain uses TRBV14 with TRBJ2-5; a weak D match, TRBD1 (5 bases). There are 13 residues in the CDR3. The ends were cut back, 4 bases at V and 5 bases at J, with 11 bases in the middle. Per germline, CDR1 SGHDN and CDR2 FVKESK. The full variable domain, with the rest looked up from reference TRBV14 and TRBJ2-5, is EAGVTQFPSHSVIEKGQTVTLRCDPISGHDNLYWYRRVMGKEIKFLLHFVKESKQDESGMPNNRFLAERTGGTYSTLKVQPAELEDSGVYFCASSRQGRETQYFGPGTRLLVL.

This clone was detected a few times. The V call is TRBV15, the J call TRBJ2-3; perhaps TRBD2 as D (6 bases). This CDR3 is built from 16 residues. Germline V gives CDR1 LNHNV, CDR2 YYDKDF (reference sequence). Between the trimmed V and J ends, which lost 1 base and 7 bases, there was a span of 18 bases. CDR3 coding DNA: TGTGCCACCAGCAGAGGTTGGGGGACTGCCGGTAATACGCAGTATTTT. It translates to CATSRGWGTAGNTQYF.

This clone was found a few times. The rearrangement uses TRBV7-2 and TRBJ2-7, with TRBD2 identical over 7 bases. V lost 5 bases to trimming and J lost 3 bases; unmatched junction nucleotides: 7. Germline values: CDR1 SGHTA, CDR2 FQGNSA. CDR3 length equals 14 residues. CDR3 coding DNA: TGTGCCAGCAGCCCACTAGCGAACCGCTACGAGCAGTACTTC. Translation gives CASSPLANRYEQYF. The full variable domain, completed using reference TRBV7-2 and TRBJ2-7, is GAGVSQSPSNKVTEKGKDVELRCDPISGHTALYWYRQSLGQGLEFLIYFQGNSAPDKSGLPSDRFSAERTGGSVSTLTIQRTQQEDSAVYLCASSPLANRYEQYFGPGTRLTVT.

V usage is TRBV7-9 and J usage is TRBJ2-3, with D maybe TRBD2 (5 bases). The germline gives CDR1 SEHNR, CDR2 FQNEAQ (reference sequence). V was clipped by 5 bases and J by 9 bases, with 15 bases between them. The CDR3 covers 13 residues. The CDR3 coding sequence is TGTGCCAGCAGCGGAGGCCTCCATGGGACGCAGTATTTT. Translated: CASSGGLHGTQYF.

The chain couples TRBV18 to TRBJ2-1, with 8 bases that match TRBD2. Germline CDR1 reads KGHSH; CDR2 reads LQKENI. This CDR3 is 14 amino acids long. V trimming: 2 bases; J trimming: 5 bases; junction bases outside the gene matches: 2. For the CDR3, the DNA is TGTGCCAGCTCACCAGGGACTAGACACAATGAGCAGTTCTTC. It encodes CASSPGTRHNEQFF.

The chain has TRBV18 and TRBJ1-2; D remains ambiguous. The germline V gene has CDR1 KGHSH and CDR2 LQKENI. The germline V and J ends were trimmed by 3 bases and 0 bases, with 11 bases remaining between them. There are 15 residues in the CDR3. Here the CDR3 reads CASSPYEGPNYGYTF. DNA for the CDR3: TGTGCCAGCTCACCCTATGAGGGTCCTAACTATGGCTACACCTTC. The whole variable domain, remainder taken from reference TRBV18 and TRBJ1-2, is NAGVMQNPRHLVRRRGQEARLRCSPMKGHSHVYWYRQLPEEGLKFMVYLQKENIIDESGMPKERFSAEFPKEGPSILRIQQVVRGDSAAYFCASSPYEGPNYGYTFGSGTRLTVV.

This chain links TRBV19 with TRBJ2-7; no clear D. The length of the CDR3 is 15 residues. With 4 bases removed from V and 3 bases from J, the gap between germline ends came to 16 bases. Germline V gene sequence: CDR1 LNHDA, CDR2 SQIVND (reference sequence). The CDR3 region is CASSNAASSLYEQYF. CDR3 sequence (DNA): TGTGCCAGTAGTAATGCCGCCAGTTCCCTCTACGAGCAGTACTTC. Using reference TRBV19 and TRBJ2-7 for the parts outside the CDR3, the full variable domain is DGGITQSPKYLFRKEGQNVTLSCEQNLNHDAMYWYRQDPGQGLRLIYYSQIVNDFQKGDIAEGYSVSREKKESFPLTVTSAQKNPTAFYLCASSNAASSLYEQYFGPGTRLTVT.

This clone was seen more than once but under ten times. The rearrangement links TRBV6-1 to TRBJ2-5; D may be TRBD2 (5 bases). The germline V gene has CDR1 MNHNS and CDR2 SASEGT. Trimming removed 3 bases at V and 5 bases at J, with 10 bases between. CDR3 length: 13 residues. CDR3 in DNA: TGTGCCAGCAGTGACTGGGGAGTGGAGACCCAGTACTTC. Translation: CASSDWGVETQYF.

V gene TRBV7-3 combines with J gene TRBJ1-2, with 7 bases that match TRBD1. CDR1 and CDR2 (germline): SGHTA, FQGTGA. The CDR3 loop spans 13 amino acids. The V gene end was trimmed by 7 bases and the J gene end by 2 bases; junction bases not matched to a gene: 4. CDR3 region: CASTPGQNYGYTF. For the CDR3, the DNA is TGTGCCAGCACCCCGGGACAGAACTATGGCTACACCTTC.

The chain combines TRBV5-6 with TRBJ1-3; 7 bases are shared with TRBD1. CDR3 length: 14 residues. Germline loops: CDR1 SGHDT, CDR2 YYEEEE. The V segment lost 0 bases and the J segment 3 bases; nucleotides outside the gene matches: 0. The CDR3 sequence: CASSLDRGGNTIYF. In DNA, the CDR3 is TGTGCCAGCAGCTTGGACAGGGGTGGAAACACCATATATTTT.

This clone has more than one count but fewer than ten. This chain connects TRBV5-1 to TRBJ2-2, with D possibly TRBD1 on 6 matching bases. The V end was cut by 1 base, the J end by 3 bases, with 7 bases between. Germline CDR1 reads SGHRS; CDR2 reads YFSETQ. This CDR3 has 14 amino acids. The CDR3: CASSLSGDTGELFF. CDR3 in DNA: TGCGCCAGCAGCTTGTCAGGGGACACCGGGGAGCTGTTTTTT. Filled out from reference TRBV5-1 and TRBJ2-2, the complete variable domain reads KAGVTQTPRYLIKTRGQQVTLSCSPISGHRSVSWYQQTPGQGLQFLFEYFSETQRNKGNFPGRFSGRQFSNSRSEMNVSTLELGDSALYLCASSLSGDTGELFFGEGSRLTVL.

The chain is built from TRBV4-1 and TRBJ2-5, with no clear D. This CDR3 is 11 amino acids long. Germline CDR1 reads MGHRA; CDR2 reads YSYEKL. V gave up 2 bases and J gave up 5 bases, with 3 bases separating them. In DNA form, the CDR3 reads TGCGCCAGCAGCCAATCGGAGACCCAGTACTTC. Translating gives CASSQSETQYF.